These 21 T cell receptor beta chains were sequenced from one sample in a study of cytomegalovirus exposure and HLA in healthy donors. Sequencing was performed with immunoSEQ multiplex PCR; in TCRdb, only in-frame clones are kept and a portion is missing. In the table there are about 340,000 clones, about nine tenths of which are singletons. Sample: PBMCs. The receptors come from a woman younger than 30 in good health and CMV-seronegative.

The chain links TRBV5-4 to TRBJ1-2; 9 bases match TRBD1. The J segment lost 3 bases and the V segment lost 5 bases, leaving 8 bases of the junction unmatched. The CDR3 has 15 residues. The V gene's germline CDR1 is SGHNT and CDR2 YYREEE (reference sequence). CDR3 region: CASRPRTGEDYGYTF. DNA of the CDR3: TGTGCCAGCAGGCCTCGGACAGGGGAGGACTATGGCTACACCTTC. Full variable domain (rest looked up from reference TRBV5-4 and TRBJ1-2): ETGVTQSPTHLIKTRGQQVTLRCSSQSGHNTVSWYQQALGQGPQFIFQYYREEENGRGNFPPRFSGLQFPNYSSELNVNALELDDSALYLCASRPRTGEDYGYTFGSGTRLTVV.

In the case of this clone: One end of the junction varies from germline; a read error may be responsible. The chain joins TRBV5-6 to TRBJ2-1; 7 bases map to TRBD2. The germline CDR1 and CDR2 sequences are SGHDT and YYEEEE. The CDR3 contains 12 residues. CDR3 region: CASSSGRGSCLF. CDR3 DNA: TGTGCCAGCAGTTCCGGGCGCGGGAGTTGCCTCTTC.

This sequence joins TRBV28 and TRBJ1-2; D might be TRBD1 (5 bases). Germline assignment: CDR1 MDHEN and CDR2 SYDVKM. The V and J ends lost 6 bases and 3 bases respectively, with 11 bases between them. The CDR3 is made up of 13 amino acids. The CDR3 nucleotides are TGTGCCAGCAGGAATACAGGTGACTATGGCTACACCTTC. Its translation: CASRNTGDYGYTF.

This clone came up a few times. This sequence joins TRBV11-1 and TRBJ2-1; TRBD2 agrees at 7 bases. The V and J ends lost 5 bases and 3 bases, in that order; junction bases with no gene match: 13. CDR1 is SGHAT, CDR2 FQDESV, per germline (reference sequence). This CDR3 contains 17 residues. CDR3 sequence (DNA): TGTGCCAGCAGCCACCCGTGGGTCCCTAGCGGCTACAATGAGCAGTTCTTC. Translated, it gives CASSHPWVPSGYNEQFF.

This clone was seen a single time. V gene TRBV19 combines with J gene TRBJ1-5, with D unresolved. CDR1 and CDR2 (germline): LNHDA, SQIVND (reference sequence). V gave up 3 bases and J gave up 4 bases, with 7 bases separating them. CDR3 length: 13 amino acids. As DNA, the CDR3 is TGTGCCAGTAGTATTAATGTGAATCAGCCCCAGCATTTT. Amino acid sequence: CASSINVNQPQHF.

This clone was counted only a few times. This chain links TRBV18 with TRBJ1-1; D possibly corresponds to TRBD1 (5 bases). Germline lookup yields CDR1 KGHSH and CDR2 LQKENI. With 4 bases removed from V and 3 bases from J, the gap between germline ends came to 15 bases. CDR3 size: 15 residues. The CDR3 region is CASSLWYRRHTEAFF. Here the CDR3 DNA reads TGTGCCAGCTCACTGTGGTACAGGCGGCACACTGAAGCTTTCTTT. The entire variable domain, with the rest obtained from reference TRBV18 and TRBJ1-1, is as follows: NAGVMQNPRHLVRRRGQEARLRCSPMKGHSHVYWYRQLPEEGLKFMVYLQKENIIDESGMPKERFSAEFPKEGPSILRIQQVVRGDSAAYFCASSLWYRRHTEAFFGQGTRLTVV.

The rearrangement links TRBV9 to TRBJ2-1; weak D call: TRBD2 (6 bases). The V and J ends lost 4 bases and 13 bases respectively, with 12 bases between them. The CDR3 runs 11 residues. CDR1 is SGDLS, CDR2 YYNGEE, per germline. CDR3 coding DNA: TGTGCCAGCAGCAGGGACGGGAGACAGTTCTTC. Protein product: CASSRDGRQFF.

V gene TRBV28 combines with J gene TRBJ2-3; the D is unclear. Germline CDR1 is MDHEN and CDR2 is SYDVKM. The CDR3 sequence is 13 residues long. With 3 bases removed from V and 4 bases from J, the gap between germline ends came to 8 bases. The CDR3 DNA sequence: TGTGCCAGCAGTTTTGGGCTGCCAGATACGCAGTATTTT. Its translation is CASSFGLPDTQYF.

The chain combines TRBV28 with TRBJ2-7; TRBD1 agrees at 7 bases. Unmatched junction bases numbered 11, after V lost 5 bases and J lost 4 bases. The CDR3 spans 15 residues. The V gene's germline CDR1 is MDHEN and CDR2 SYDVKM. This CDR3 reads CASSTPGTVFYEQYF. CDR3 DNA sequence: TGTGCCAGCAGTACCCCCGGGACAGTTTTTTACGAGCAGTACTTC.

CDR3 in amino acids: CASSLAGGIYNEQFF. CDR3 DNA sequence: TGCGCCAGCAGCTTGGCAGGGGGCATCTACAATGAGCAGTTCTTC. The rearrangement uses TRBV5-1 and TRBJ2-1; 8 bases are shared with TRBD1. Germline lookup yields CDR1 SGHRS and CDR2 YFSETQ. This CDR3 is 15 amino acids long. Losses at the gene ends were 0 bases for V and 3 bases for J; bases not matched to a gene: 2.

This clone appeared a single time. This chain joins TRBV11-2 and TRBJ2-7; 11 bases map to TRBD2. This CDR3 has 15 residues. V was pared by 6 bases and J by 4 bases, with 8 bases of the junction left unmatched. Germline V gene sequence: CDR1 SGHAT, CDR2 FQNNGV. The CDR3 sequence: CASRRPGLAAYEQYF. The CDR3 coding sequence is TGTGCCAGCAGGAGACCGGGACTAGCGGCTTACGAGCAGTACTTC.

This clone was recorded a few times. The chain has TRBV5-1 and TRBJ2-1; D may be TRBD2 (5 bases). Germline CDR1 and CDR2: SGHRS and YFSETQ. With 0 bases removed from V and 7 bases from J, the gap between germline ends came to 8 bases. There are 13 residues in the CDR3. The CDR3 DNA reads as TGCGCCAGCAGCTTGGGAGAGCGGAATGAGCAGTTCTTC. Amino acids: CASSLGERNEQFF.

This clone was counted only a few times. This chain joins TRBV10-1 and TRBJ1-5, with D possibly being TRBD1 (5 bases). Germline values: CDR1 WNHNN, CDR2 SYGVQD (reference sequence). Trimming removed 3 bases from V and 0 bases from J, with 12 bases in between. The CDR3 consists of 16 residues. CDR3 sequence: CASSEARQYSNQPQHF. DNA for the CDR3: TGCGCCAGCAGTGAAGCAAGACAGTATAGCAATCAGCCCCAGCATTTT.

This clone appeared once. J is TRBJ2-1 and V is TRBV15, with 12 bases fitting TRBD1. The ends lost 6 bases at V and 8 bases at J; junction bases unmatched: 11. In germline, CDR1 is LNHNV, CDR2 YYDKDF (reference sequence). This CDR3 region has 16 residues. The CDR3 DNA reads as TGTGCCACCAGATGGCCGGGACAGGGGGCGAGAGATGAGCAGTTCTTC. Its translation: CATRWPGQGARDEQFF. Full variable domain (missing parts from reference TRBV15 and TRBJ2-1): DAMVIQNPRYQVTQFGKPVTLSCSQTLNHNVMYWYQQKSSQAPKLLFHYYDKDFNNEADTPDNFQSRRPNTSFCFLDIRSPGLGDTAMYLCATRWPGQGARDEQFFGPGTRLTVL.

CDR3 in amino acids: CASSKPSGTGFHNEQFF. DNA for the CDR3: TGTGCCAGCAGTAAACCCTCCGGGACAGGGTTCCACAATGAGCAGTTCTTC. The chain combines TRBV27 with TRBJ2-1, with TRBD1 matching 9 bases. V shed 5 bases and J 5 bases; nucleotides not matched to a gene: 13. This CDR3 is 17 amino acids long. The germline V gene encodes CDR1 MNHEY and CDR2 SMNVEV (reference sequence).

The J gene is TRBJ2-7, the V gene TRBV4-1; 7 bases are shared with TRBD1. V lost 6 bases to trimming and J lost 6 bases; unmatched junction nucleotides: 5. CDR3 length equals 12 residues. The germline V gene has CDR1 MGHRA and CDR2 YSYEKL. CDR3 amino acids: CASRGDRVEQYF. CDR3 sequence (DNA): TGCGCCAGCAGAGGAGACAGGGTCGAGCAGTACTTC.

The chain recombines TRBV18 with TRBJ2-1; the D gene is possibly TRBD2 (6 bases). From germline, CDR1 is KGHSH and CDR2 LQKENI. V lost 0 bases and J lost 3, with 9 bases in between. This CDR3 region has 15 residues. CDR3 coding DNA: TGTGCCAGCTCACCACCGGGACTGGACTACAATGAGCAGTTCTTC. This translates into CASSPPGLDYNEQFF.

This chain connects TRBV27 to TRBJ1-5, with D perhaps matching TRBD1 (5 bases). The CDR3 has 15 residues. CDR1 is MNHEY, CDR2 SMNVEV, per germline (reference sequence). V lost 1 base and J lost 6, with 13 bases in between. The CDR3 loop reads CASSLLAGSIQPQHF. CDR3 DNA: TGTGCCAGCAGTTTATTGGCAGGGTCGATTCAGCCCCAGCATTTT.

This rearrangement joins TRBV5-4 to TRBJ2-7, with 10 nucleotides matching TRBD2. The CDR3 runs 14 residues. Losses at the gene ends were 4 bases for V and 4 bases for J; bases not matched to a gene: 5. Germline CDR1 is SGHNT and CDR2 is YYREEE (reference sequence). This CDR3 is CASSTKTSGYEQYF. DNA for the CDR3: TGTGCCAGCAGCACCAAGACTAGCGGGTACGAGCAGTACTTC.

In its sample, this clone was seen a few times. The chain links TRBV30 to TRBJ2-3; D remains ambiguous. The CDR3 runs 13 residues. The ends were cut back, 3 bases at V and 6 bases at J, with 13 bases in the middle. Germline V CDR1 and CDR2: GTSNPN, SVGIG (reference sequence). For the CDR3, the DNA is TGTGCCTGGAGCGGGTCTAGAAGGGATACGCAGTATTTT. It specifies CAWSGSRRDTQYF.

CDR3: CAISEERTASSTDTQYF. The CDR3 DNA sequence: TGTGCCATCAGTGAGGAACGGACAGCCAGCAGCACAGATACGCAGTATTTT. The chain couples TRBV10-3 to TRBJ2-3; tentatively, D is TRBD1 (6 bases). V shed 2 bases and J shed 0 bases, with 15 bases lying between them. CDR3 length equals 17 residues. Germline V gene data show CDR1 as ENHRY and CDR2 as SYGVKD.